What follows are 9 T cell receptor beta chains derived from one specimen sequenced in a study of T cells after yellow fever vaccination. TCRdb re-called the 5' RACE reads through MiXCR, storing one row per CDR3 protein. This table has about 200,000 distinct CDR3 sequences, under 3.5% appearing once. This material consisted of CD4+ T cells sorted from PBMCs, taken 10 days after the yellow fever booster vaccination. All receptors derive from a young man who received the YFV17D yellow fever vaccine.

This clonotype has more than one count but fewer than ten. The rearrangement links TRBV7-2 to TRBJ2-1; 11 bases match TRBD2. V lost 5 bases and J lost 6; bases outside the gene matches: 12. The CDR3 length is 17 residues. Germline lookup yields CDR1 SGHTA and CDR2 FQGNSA. This CDR3 is CASSPFLLTSGGNEQFF. The CDR3 bases are TGTGCCAGCAGCCCATTTCTCCTAACTAGCGGGGGCAATGAGCAGTTCTTC.

In nucleotides, the CDR3 is TGCAGTGCTAGTAGTCCCAATACACAAGAGACCCAGTACTTC. As protein: CSASSPNTQETQYF. The J gene is TRBJ2-5, the V gene TRBV20-1; no reliable D call. Per germline, CDR1 DFQATT and CDR2 SNEGSKA (reference sequence). The CDR3 extends over 14 amino acids. The V gene lost 3 bases and the J gene lost 2 bases, with 13 bases spanning the gap.

V gene TRBV4-3 combines with J gene TRBJ2-5, with no clear D. The CDR3 loop spans 15 amino acids. Germline CDR1 is LGHNA and CDR2 is YSLEER. The V end was cut by 0 bases, the J end by 1 base, with 9 bases between. The CDR3 reads CASSQDHDFQETQYF. The DNA for the CDR3 is TGCGCCAGCAGCCAAGATCATGACTTCCAAGAGACCCAGTACTTC.

This clonotype was counted only a few times. The chain combines TRBV12-3 or TRBV12-4 with TRBJ1-2; D uncertain. V gave up 9 bases and J gave up 4 bases, with 18 bases separating them. This CDR3 has 14 amino acids. This CDR3 is CASLDGQMGYGYTF. Here the CDR3 DNA reads TGTGCCAGTTTGGACGGTCAGATGGGCTATGGCTACACCTTC.

This clonotype has more than one count but fewer than ten. The rearrangement links TRBV6-1 to TRBJ1-2; a weak D match, TRBD1 (6 bases). With 1 base removed from V and 4 bases from J, the gap between germline ends came to 10 bases. Germline CDR1 and CDR2: MNHNS and SASEGT. The CDR3 totals 14 residues. The CDR3 DNA reads TGTGCCAGCAGTGAAGGGGCAGGGGCCTATGGCTACACCTTC. It codes for CASSEGAGAYGYTF.

At least ten counts were recorded for this clonotype. The J gene is TRBJ2-3, the V gene TRBV12-5, with D possibly being TRBD2 (5 bases). Germline-derived CDR1 and CDR2 are LGHNT and FRNRAP. Trimming pared 7 bases from V and 5 bases from J, leaving 16 bases between. The CDR3 sequence is 14 residues long. The CDR3 protein is CASERSRGGDTQYF. In DNA, the CDR3 is TGTGCTAGTGAAAGAAGCCGGGGTGGAGATACGCAGTATTTT. The entire variable domain, with the rest obtained from reference TRBV12-5 and TRBJ2-3, is as follows: DARVTQTPRHKVTEMGQEVTMRCQPILGHNTVFWYRQTMMQGLELLAYFRNRAPLDDSGMPKDRFSAEMPDATLATLKIQPSEPRDSAVYFCASERSRGGDTQYFGPGTRLTVL.

The chain combines TRBV9 with TRBJ2-2; 7 bases match TRBD1. The V segment lost 4 bases and the J segment 6 bases; nucleotides outside the gene matches: 6. CDR3 size: 14 residues. CDR1 and CDR2 (germline): SGDLS, YYNGEE. The CDR3 region has the DNA TGTGCCAGCAGCCAGACGACAGGGCCCGGGGAGCTGTTTTTT. This codes for CASSQTTGPGELFF.

In this sample, this clonotype turned up many times. The chain couples TRBV5-1 to TRBJ2-1; 8 bases match TRBD2. Trimming took 1 base from V and 7 from J; bases not matched to a gene: 7. Germline values: CDR1 SGHRS, CDR2 YFSETQ. This CDR3 is 15 amino acids long. The CDR3, as DNA: TGCGCCAGCAGCTTGAACGGGGGGGCCTCGAATGAGCAGTTCTTC. Encoded protein: CASSLNGGASNEQFF.

In its sample, this clonotype was seen many times. The rearrangement links TRBV7-6 to TRBJ2-1; D may be TRBD2 (5 bases). Germline V gene data show CDR1 as SGHVS and CDR2 as FNYEAQ. The CDR3 covers 12 residues. V lost 5 bases to trimming and J lost 3 bases, with 5 bases between them. The CDR3 sequence is CASSDYYNEQFF. CDR3 in DNA: TGTGCCAGCAGCGACTACTACAATGAGCAGTTCTTC.